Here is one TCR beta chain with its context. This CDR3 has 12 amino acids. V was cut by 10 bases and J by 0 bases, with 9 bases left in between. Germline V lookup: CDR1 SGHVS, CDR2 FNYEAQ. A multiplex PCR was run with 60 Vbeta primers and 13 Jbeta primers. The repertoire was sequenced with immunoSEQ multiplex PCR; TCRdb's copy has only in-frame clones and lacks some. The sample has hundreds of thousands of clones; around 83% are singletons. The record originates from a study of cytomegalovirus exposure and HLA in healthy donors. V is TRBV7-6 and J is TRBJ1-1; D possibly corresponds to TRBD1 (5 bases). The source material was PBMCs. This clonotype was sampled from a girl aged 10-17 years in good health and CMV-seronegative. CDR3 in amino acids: CATTGVNTEAFF. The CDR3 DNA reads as TGTGCCACCACGGGGGTGAACACTGAAGCTTTCTTT.